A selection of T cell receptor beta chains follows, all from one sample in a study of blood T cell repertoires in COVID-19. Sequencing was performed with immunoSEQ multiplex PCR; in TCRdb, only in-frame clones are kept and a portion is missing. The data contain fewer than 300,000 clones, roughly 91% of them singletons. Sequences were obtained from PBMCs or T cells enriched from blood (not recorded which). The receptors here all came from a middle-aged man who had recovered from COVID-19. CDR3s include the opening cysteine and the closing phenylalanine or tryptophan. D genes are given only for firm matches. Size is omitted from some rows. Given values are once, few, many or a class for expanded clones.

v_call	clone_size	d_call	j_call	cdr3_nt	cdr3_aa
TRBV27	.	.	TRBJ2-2	TGTGCCAGCAGTTTCAGCGTGAACACCGGGGAGCTGTTTTTT	CASSFSVNTGELFF
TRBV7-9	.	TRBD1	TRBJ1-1	TGTGCCAGCAGCTTATTACAGGGGGTCACTGAAGCTTTCTTT	CASSLLQGVTEAFF
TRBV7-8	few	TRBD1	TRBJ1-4	TGTGCCAGCAGCCCACGGGACAGGCCCGATGAAAAACTGTTTTTT	CASSPRDRPDEKLFF
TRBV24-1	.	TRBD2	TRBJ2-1	TGTGCCACCAGTGAGAGCGGGGAGGTGGCCAATGAGCAGTTCTTC	CATSESGEVANEQFF
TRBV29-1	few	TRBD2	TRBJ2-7	TGCAGCGTGCAGGGCGGGAGCTCCTACGAGCAGTACTTC	CSVQGGSSYEQYF
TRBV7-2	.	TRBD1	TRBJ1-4	TGTGCCAGCAGCTTATCTAGGGACAGGGGCCACTCTAATGAAAAACTGTTTTTT	CASSLSRDRGHSNEKLFF
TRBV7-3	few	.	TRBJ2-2	TGTGCCAGCAGCTCAGGACTTAACACCGGGGAGCTGTTTTTT	CASSSGLNTGELFF
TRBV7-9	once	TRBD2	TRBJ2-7	TGTGCCAGCAGCACCAGACTAGCGGGGGACTACGAGCAGTACTTC	CASSTRLAGDYEQYF
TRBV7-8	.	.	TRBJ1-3	TGTGCCAGCAGCTCTAGCACGGGGATTAGGACAAACACCATATATTTT	CASSSSTGIRTNTIYF
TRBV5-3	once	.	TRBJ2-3	TGTGCCAGAAGCCCTAGATGTAGGGGGAGCACAGATACGCAGTATTTT	CARSPRCRGSTDTQYF
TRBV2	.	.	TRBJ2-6	TGTGCCAGCAGTGTTGGGACTTCCTTTCCTGGGGCCAACGTCCTGACTTTC	CASSVGTSFPGANVLTF
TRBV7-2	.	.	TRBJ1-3	TGTGCCAGCAGCCCTCCAAACTCCGACAGCATCTCTGGAAACACCATATATTTT	CASSPPNSDSISGNTIYF
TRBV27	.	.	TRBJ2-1	TGTGCCAGCAGTTTAAGTACAAGCTCCTACAATGAGCAGTTCTTC	CASSLSTSSYNEQFF